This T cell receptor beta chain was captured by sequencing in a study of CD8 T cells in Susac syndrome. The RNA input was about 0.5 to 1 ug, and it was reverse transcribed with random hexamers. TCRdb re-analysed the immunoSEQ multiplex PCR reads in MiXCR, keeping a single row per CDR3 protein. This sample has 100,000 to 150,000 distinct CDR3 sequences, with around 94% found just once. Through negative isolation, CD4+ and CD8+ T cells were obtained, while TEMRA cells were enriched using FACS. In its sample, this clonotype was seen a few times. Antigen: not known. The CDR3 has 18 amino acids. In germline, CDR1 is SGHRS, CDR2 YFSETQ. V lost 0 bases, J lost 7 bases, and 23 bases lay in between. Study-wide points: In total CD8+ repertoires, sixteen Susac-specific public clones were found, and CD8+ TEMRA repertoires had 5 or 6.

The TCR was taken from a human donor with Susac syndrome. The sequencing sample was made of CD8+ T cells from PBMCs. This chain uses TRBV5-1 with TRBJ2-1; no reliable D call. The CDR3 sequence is CASSLENLGSWTTNEQFF. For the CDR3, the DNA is TGCGCCAGCAGCTTGGAAAACTTGGGTAGCTGGACCACAAATGAGCAGTTCTTC.